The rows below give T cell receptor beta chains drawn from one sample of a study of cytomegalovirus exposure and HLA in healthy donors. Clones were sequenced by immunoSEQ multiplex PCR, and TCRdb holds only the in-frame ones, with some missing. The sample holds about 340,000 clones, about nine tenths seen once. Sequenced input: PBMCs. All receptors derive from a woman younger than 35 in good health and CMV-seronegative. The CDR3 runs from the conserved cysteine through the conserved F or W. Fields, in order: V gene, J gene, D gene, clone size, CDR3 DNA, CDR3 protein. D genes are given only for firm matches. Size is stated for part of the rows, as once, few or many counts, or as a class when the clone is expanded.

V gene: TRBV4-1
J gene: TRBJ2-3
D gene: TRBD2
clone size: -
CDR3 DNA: TGCGCCAGCAGCTGGACTAGCGGAGAGGGAGATACGCAGTATTTT
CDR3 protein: CASSWTSGEGDTQYF

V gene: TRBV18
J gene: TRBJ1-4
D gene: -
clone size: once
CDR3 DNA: TGTGCCAGCTCACCTCAGGGAACTAATGAAAAACTGTTTTTT
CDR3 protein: CASSPQGTNEKLFF

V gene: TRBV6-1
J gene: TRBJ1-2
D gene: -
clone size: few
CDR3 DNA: TGTGCCAGCAGTGCGGGGAGGGGCTACACCTTC
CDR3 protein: CASSAGRGYTF

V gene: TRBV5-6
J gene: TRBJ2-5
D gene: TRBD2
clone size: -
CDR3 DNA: TGTGCCAGCAGCGGGGGACTAGAACAAGAGACCCAGTACTTC
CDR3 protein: CASSGGLEQETQYF

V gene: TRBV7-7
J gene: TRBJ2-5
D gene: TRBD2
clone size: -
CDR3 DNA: TGTGCTAGCAGCTCCAATAGCGGGAGTGGAGAGACCCAGTACTTC
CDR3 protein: CASSSNSGSGETQYF

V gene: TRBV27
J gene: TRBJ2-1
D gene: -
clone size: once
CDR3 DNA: TGTGCCAGCAGTTCAGGCAGGTTATACAATGAGCAGTTCTTC
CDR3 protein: CASSSGRLYNEQFF

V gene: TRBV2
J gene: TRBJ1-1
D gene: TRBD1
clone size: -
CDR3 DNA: TGTGCCGGACAGGGGAGTTGGGGCACTGAAGCTTTCTTT
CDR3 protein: CAGQGSWGTEAFF

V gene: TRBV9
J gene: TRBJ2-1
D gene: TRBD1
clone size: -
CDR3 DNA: TGTGCCAGCAGCGTCGGGACAGGGAACAATGAGCAGTTCTTC
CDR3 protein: CASSVGTGNNEQFF

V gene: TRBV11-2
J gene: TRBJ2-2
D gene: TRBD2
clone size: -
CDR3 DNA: TGTGCCAGCAGCTTAGGTCTAGCGGGAGGGCCGAGTACCGGGGAGCTGTTTTTT
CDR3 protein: CASSLGLAGGPSTGELFF

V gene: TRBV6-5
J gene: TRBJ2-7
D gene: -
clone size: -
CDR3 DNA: TGTGCCAGCAGTTACGATCCTACTCCTCCGGGTGAGCAGTACTTC
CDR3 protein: CASSYDPTPPGEQYF

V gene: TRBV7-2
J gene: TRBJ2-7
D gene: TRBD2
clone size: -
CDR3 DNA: TGTGCCAGCAGCTTAGGGCGGGACTACCCCTACGAGCAGTACTTC
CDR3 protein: CASSLGRDYPYEQYF

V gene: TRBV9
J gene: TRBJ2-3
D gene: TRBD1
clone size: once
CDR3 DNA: TGTGCCAGCAGCGGAAACCGGGACAGGGGGCCCCTTCCCGCAGATACGCAGTATTTT
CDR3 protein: CASSGNRDRGPLPADTQYF

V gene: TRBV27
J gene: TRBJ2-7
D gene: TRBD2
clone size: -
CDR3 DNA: TGTGCCAGCAGTCTAGCGGGAGTTGAATACGAGCAGTACTTC
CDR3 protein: CASSLAGVEYEQYF

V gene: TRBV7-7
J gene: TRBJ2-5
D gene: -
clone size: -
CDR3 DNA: TGTGCTAGCAGCCCCCAGGGGTTCCAAGAGACCCAGTACTTC
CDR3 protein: CASSPQGFQETQYF

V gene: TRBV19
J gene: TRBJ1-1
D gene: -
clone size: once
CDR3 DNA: TGTGCCAGTAGTATGGGGCGAGGATCGAACACTGAAGCTTTCTTT
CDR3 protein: CASSMGRGSNTEAFF

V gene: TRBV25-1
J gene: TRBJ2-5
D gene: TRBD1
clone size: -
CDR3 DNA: TGTGCCAGCAGTGAAACGGGACAGGGGAAAGAGACCCAGTACTTC
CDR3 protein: CASSETGQGKETQYF

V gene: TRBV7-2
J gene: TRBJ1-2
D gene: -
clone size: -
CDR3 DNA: TGTGCCAGCACCAAGGCAGGGCTCGACTATGGCTACACCTTC
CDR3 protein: CASTKAGLDYGYTF

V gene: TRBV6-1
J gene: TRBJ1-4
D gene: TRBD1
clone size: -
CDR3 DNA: TGTGCCACCCAGGGGGTTCTTGGTGAAAAACTGTTTTTT
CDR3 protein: CATQGVLGEKLFF

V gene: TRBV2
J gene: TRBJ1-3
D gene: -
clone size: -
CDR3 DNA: TGTGCCAGCCGCAGGGCCGAAAACACCATATATTTT
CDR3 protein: CASRRAENTIYF

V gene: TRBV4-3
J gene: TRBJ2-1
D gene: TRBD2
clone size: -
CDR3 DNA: TGCGCCAGCAGCTTACCCGGTTCGAGCGGGAGGGCCAATGAGCAGTTCTTC
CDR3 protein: CASSLPGSSGRANEQFF

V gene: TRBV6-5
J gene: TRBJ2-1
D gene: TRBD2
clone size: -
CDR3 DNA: TGTGCCAGCAGTTACGCGGGAGGGGCCTACAATGAGCAGTTCTTC
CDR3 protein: CASSYAGGAYNEQFF

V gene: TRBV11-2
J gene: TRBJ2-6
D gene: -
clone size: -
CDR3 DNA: TGTGCCAGCAGTCGCAGGGATGGGGCCAACGTCCTGACTTTC
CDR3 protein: CASSRRDGANVLTF

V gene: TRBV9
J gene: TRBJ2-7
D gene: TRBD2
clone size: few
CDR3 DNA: TGTGCCAGCAGCGCCGGGACTAGCGGGACTGCGCTGCGTTTC
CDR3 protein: CASSAGTSGTALRF

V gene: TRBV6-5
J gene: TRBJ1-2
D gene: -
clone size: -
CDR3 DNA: TGTGCCAGCAGCCCAACAGGGACGGGGGGCTATGGCTACACCTTC
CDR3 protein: CASSPTGTGGYGYTF

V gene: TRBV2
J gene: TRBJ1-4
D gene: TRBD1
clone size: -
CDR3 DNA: TGTGCCAGCAGTTTTGGACAGGGGAATGAAAAACTGTTTTTT
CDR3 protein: CASSFGQGNEKLFF

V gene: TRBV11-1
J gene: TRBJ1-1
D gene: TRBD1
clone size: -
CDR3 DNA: TGTGCCAGCAGCCTGGACAGGGGGCGGGTTGAAGCTTTCTTT
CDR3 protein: CASSLDRGRVEAFF

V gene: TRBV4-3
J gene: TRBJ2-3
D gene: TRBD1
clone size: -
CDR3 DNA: TGCGCCAGCAGCCCCATTCGGGGACAGCGCACAGATACGCAGTATTTT
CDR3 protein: CASSPIRGQRTDTQYF

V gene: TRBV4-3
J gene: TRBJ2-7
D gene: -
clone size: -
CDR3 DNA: TGCGCCAGCAGCCAACCCGGACAGATACTCTACGAGCAGTACTTC
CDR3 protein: CASSQPGQILYEQYF

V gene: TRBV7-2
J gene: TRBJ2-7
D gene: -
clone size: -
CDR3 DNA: TGTGCCAGCAGCCCGGGGTACGAGCAGTACTTC
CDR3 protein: CASSPGYEQYF

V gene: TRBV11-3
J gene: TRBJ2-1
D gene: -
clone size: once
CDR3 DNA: TGTGCCAGCAGCTTAGGACTAGGCCCCTACAATGAGCAGTTCTTC
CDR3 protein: CASSLGLGPYNEQFF

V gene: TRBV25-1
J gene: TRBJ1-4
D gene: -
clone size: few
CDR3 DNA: TGTGCCAGCAGTGAATCCAGGGGACGGGAAAAACTGTTTTTT
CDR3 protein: CASSESRGREKLFF

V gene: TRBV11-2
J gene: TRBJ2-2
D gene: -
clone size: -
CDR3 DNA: TGTGCCAGCAGCCCACGACGGGACGGGGAGCTGTTTTTT
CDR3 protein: CASSPRRDGELFF

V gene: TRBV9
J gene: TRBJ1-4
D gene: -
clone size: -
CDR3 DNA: TGTGCCAGCAGCGTAGACGGTAATGAAAAACTGTTTTTT
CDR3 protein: CASSVDGNEKLFF

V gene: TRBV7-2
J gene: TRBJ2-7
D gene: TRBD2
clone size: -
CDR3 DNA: TGTGCCAGCAGCTTATTGGGCGGGAGCCAATACGAGCAGTACTTC
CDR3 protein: CASSLLGGSQYEQYF

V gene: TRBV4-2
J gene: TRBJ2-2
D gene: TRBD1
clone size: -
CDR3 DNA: TGTGCCAGCAGCCAATCGGATGGACAGGGGGCTTACGGGGAGCTGTTTTTT
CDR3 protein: CASSQSDGQGAYGELFF

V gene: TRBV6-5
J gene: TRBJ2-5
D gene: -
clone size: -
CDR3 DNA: TGTGCCAGCAGCATCGCTAGCGATCAAGAGACCCAGTACTTC
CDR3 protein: CASSIASDQETQYF

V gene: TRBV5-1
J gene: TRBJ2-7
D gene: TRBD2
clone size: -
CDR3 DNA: TGCGCCAGCAGCGCGGGACTAGCTGGGGAGCAGTACTTC
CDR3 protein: CASSAGLAGEQYF

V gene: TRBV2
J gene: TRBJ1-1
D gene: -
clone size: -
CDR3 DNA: TGTGCCAGTCCACCATCGGGGGGGGTGACTGAAGCTTTCTTT
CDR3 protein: CASPPSGGVTEAFF

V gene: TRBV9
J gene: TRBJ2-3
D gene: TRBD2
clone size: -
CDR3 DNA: TGTGCCAGCAGCCTGTGGACTAGCGGGAGAGGCACAGATACGCAGTATTTT
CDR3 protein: CASSLWTSGRGTDTQYF

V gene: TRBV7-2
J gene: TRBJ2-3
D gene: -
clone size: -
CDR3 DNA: TGTGCCAGCAGCTTAGCGGGGCTAGATCTCTCAGATACGCAGTATTTT
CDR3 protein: CASSLAGLDLSDTQYF

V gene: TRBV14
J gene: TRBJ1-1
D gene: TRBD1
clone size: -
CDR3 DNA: TGTGCCAGCAGCCCCACCGGGACAGCTAACACTGAAGCTTTCTTT
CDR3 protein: CASSPTGTANTEAFF

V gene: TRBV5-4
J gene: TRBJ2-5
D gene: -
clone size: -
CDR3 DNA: TGTGCCAGCAGCCCCCCGGGAAGCAAAGAGACCCAGTACTTC
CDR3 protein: CASSPPGSKETQYF

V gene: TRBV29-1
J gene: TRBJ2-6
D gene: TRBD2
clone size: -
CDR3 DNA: TGCAGCGTTGAACTAGCGGACCCCTCTGGGGCCAACGTCCTGACTTTC
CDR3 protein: CSVELADPSGANVLTF

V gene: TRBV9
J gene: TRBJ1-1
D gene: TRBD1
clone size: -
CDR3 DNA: TGTGCCAGCAGCGGAGGTACAGGGGTGGACACTGAAGCTTTCTTT
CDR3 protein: CASSGGTGVDTEAFF

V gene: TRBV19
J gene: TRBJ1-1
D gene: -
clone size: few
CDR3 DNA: TGTGCCAGTAGTATCGACAGAGACACTGAAGCTTTCTTT
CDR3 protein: CASSIDRDTEAFF

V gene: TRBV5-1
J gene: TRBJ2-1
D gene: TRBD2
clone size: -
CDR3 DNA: TGCGCCAGCAGCCTAGCGGGGAGCGGGGGCAATGAGCAGTTCTTC
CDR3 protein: CASSLAGSGGNEQFF

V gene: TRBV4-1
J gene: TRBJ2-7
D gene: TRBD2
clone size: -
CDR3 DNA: TGCGCCAGCAGCTATAGCGGGAGGGCTACCTACGAGCAGTACTTC
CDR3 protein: CASSYSGRATYEQYF

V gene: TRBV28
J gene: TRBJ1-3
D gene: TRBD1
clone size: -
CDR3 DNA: TGTGCCAGCAGACCTACCCCGGGACAGGGTTCGGGAAACACCATATATTTT
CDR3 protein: CASRPTPGQGSGNTIYF

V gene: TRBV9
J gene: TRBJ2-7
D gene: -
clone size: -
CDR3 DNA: TGTGCCAGCAGCGTACTCCCAGACTCCTACGAGCAGTACTTC
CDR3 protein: CASSVLPDSYEQYF

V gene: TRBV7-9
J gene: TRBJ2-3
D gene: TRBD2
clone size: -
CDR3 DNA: TGTGCCAGCAGCTTATCTGCGGGAGTACGAGATACGCAGTATTTT
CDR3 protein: CASSLSAGVRDTQYF

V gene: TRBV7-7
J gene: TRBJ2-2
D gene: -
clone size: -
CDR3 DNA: TGTGCCAGCAGCTTAGGGACAGCCTCTAACACCGGGGAGCTGTTTTTT
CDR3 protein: CASSLGTASNTGELFF

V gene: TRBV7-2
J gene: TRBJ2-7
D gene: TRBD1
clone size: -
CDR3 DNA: TGTGCCAGCAGCCCATGGACAGGAAGCTCCTACGAGCAGTACTTC
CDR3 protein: CASSPWTGSSYEQYF

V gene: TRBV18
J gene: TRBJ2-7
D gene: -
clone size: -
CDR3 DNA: TGTGCCAGCTCACCTTCCTGGGGGGGCGGGGAGCAGTACTTC
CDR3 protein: CASSPSWGGGEQYF

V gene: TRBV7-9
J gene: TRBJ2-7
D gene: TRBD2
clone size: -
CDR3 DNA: TGTGCCAGCAGTCTACCCGGGGGGGAGCAGTACTTC
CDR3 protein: CASSLPGGEQYF

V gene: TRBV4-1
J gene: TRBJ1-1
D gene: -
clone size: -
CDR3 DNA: TGCGCCAGCAGCCTCAAACCAAAGGGGCTAGAAGCTTTCTTT
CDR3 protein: CASSLKPKGLEAFF

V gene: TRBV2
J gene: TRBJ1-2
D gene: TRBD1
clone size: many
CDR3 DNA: TGTGCCAGCGAGGAGACAGGGAATGGCTACACCTTC
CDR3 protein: CASEETGNGYTF

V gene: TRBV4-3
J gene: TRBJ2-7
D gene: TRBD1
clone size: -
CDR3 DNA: TGCGCCAGCAGCCAAGAGGGGACAGGGGTTCCCCACGAGCAGTACTTC
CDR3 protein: CASSQEGTGVPHEQYF

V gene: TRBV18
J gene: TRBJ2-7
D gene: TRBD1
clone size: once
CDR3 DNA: TGTGCCAGCTCACGTTCGGGACAGGGGGCTGACGAGCAGTACTTC
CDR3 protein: CASSRSGQGADEQYF

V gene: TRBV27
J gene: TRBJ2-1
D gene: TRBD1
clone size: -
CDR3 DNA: TGTGCCAGCAGTTTCTTTGGGGACAGGGGGCATGAGCAGTTCTTC
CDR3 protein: CASSFFGDRGHEQFF